Described below is a single T cell receptor (beta chain) sequence and its context. The clone's antigen remains unknown. No much larger clonotype is one base removed from it; base qualities were not supplied. The sample's treatment or condition label, in plain terms: live attenuated yellow fever vaccine strain. PBMCs were isolated from peripheral blood using a standard Ficoll-Paque protocol. CD4 and CD8 T-cell fractions were isolated with Dynabeads CD4 and CD8 positive selection kits. RNA was extracted with TriZol from bulk PBMCs, CD4 and CD8 fractions, and dextramer-positive and dextramer-negative fractions. The data are from a study of T cells after yellow fever vaccination (dated by TCRdb to between 2018 and 2021). About the study as a whole: The SMART-Seq v4 Ultra Low Input RNA kit was used to prepare libraries from fractions with low cell numbers. To follow T-cell clones before and after both primary and booster YFV17D yellow fever vaccination, bulk TCR alpha and beta repertoires underwent longitudinal sequencing. Two healthy male donors made up the cohort, one aged 18 to 30 years and the other aged 30 to 39 years. Bulk PBMC replicates and cell subsets were isolated from blood drawn at multiple timepoints before and after both primary and secondary immunization.

Data came from an Illumina NovaSeq 6000. TCR cDNA was synthesized by 5'RACE template switching, through which a universal primer site and unique molecular identifiers were introduced. Priming for cDNA synthesis came from both the TCR alpha and TCR beta constant segments. Two PCR steps were used to amplify libraries, with sample barcodes and sequencing adapters being added in the second step. Sequencing of the libraries was done on either Illumina HiSeq 2500 (2x100 bp) or NovaSeq (2x150 bp). Regarding the original processing steps: MIGEC handled demultiplexing of reads and collapsing into UMI consensus sequences, while MiXCR performed V(D)J alignment. Vaccine-responding clonotypes were identified with edgeR using replicate PBMC samples, with FDR below 0.01 and a log2 fold change above 5 up to day 15 being required. Bulk clonotypes were assigned CD4 or CD8 identity according to which sequenced CD4 or CD8 repertoire held them at higher abundance. The raw public reads went through TCRdb reprocessing: fastp at Q25, MiXCR clone calling, in-frame beta chains kept. Rows with a matching CDR3 protein are joined into one entry that keeps the most common DNA and genes. These V and J calls derive from TCRdb rather than the authors' analysis. The sample contains fewer than 400,000 distinct CDR3 sequences, 9.5% to 12% of them found a single time. The ten top clones hold roughly 3% of the sample.

The V and J ends are trimmed by 6 bases and 0 bases, leaving 10 bases between them. The CDR3 covers 14 residues, taking in both the cysteine and the phenylalanine. Only CDR3 DNA is held: 42 bases, read in frame from base 1. The CDR1 and CDR2 encoded by the germline V gene are SGHVS and FQNEAQ. Beyond this particular receptor, the publication reports: The secondary T-cell response was weaker than the primary response but faster, peaking on day 5 instead of day 15. Computational filtering was needed because FACS-sorted repertoires could contain abundant contaminating clonotypes from the bulk population. A small fraction of clonotypes appeared in both the CD4 and CD8 compartments, likely as a result of convergent recombination. Most clones expanded after primary vaccination (96% of CD4 and about 85% of CD8) were re-detected after the booster, suggesting that broad memory maintenance occurred. The study included only a couple of donors, which limits how far the findings can be generalized.

This specimen was CD4+ T cells sorted from PBMCs, taken 45 days after the yellow fever booster vaccination. The receptor comes from a man aged 18 to 35 who received the YFV17D yellow fever vaccine. The V gene is TRBV7-8 and the J gene is TRBJ2-3, with the D gene possibly TRBD1 or TRBD2, each one fitting 6 bases. The bases read TGTGCCAGCAGTAGGGGGGCTAGCACAGATACGCAGTATTTT. Its amino acids are CASSRGASTDTQYF.